The subject of this entry is one T cell receptor (beta chain). This sample stems from a study of technical replicates of blood from several donors. Clones were sequenced by immunoSEQ multiplex PCR, and TCRdb holds only the in-frame ones, with some missing. Among over 85,000 clones, approximately 96% were seen once, and the ten largest hold about 0.35%. Sequenced material: T cells isolated from PBMCs. The receptor was derived from a human donor in good health.

This chain's CDR3 is CASKDRQETQYF. DNA of the CDR3: TGTGCCAGTAAGGACAGACAAGAGACCCAGTACTTC. The chain links TRBV19 to TRBJ2-5; D may be TRBD1 (6 bases). The V end lost 7 bases, the J end lost 2 bases, and 8 bases lay between the germline ends. This CDR3 has 12 amino acids. Germline-derived CDR1 and CDR2 are LNHDA and SQIVND (reference sequence).